This TCR beta chain emerged from a study of early T cells in non-severe SARS-CoV-2 infection. Attached unique molecular identifiers marked individual cDNA molecules. MiXCR was run by TCRdb on the 5' RACE reads, yielding one entry per CDR3 protein. Of around 49,000 distinct CDR3 sequences in the sample, roughly 10% were seen once. Findings and caveats of the study: Matches to VDJdb favored anti-spike CD8 responses and missed private and CD4 specificities.

The CDR3 length is 13 residues. Trimming left V 3 bases short and J 5 bases short, with 10 bases between. CDR1 is MNHEY and CDR2 is SVGAGI in the germline V gene. This clonotype appeared a few times. Its target is not known. The sequenced sample consisted of whole blood. This clonotype originated in an adult who was a healthcare worker with PCR-confirmed SARS-CoV-2 infection or an uninfected control (not recorded which). This chain uses TRBV6-5 with TRBJ1-2; weak D call: TRBD1 (6 bases). The CDR3 bases are TGTGCCAGCAGTTATATACAGGGTTATGGCTACACCTTC. Amino acids: CASSYIQGYGYTF.